This T cell receptor beta chain was recovered during a study of siplizumab effects on memory and regulatory T cells. Findings and limits, study-wide: The naive T cell population seemed more diverse than memory cells and seemed a major contributor to the alloresponse. The suppressive capacity of proliferating Tregs from siplizumab cultures remained unconfirmed. No more than a minor fraction of alloreactive clones could be traced back to unstimulated subsets.

To note about this clone: Its antigen is unknown.

The CDR3 spans 16 residues. V lost 1 base and J lost 8, with 18 bases in between. CDR1 and CDR2 (germline): MGHRA, YSYEKL. The repertoire was sequenced with immunoSEQ multiplex PCR; TCRdb's copy has only in-frame clones and lacks some. This sample has tens of thousands of clones, with just over 90% found just once. Source material: CD8+ T cells sorted from blood. This receptor was obtained from a human donor in good health. The chain carries TRBV4-1 and TRBJ2-1; D tentatively fits TRBD1 or TRBD2 (5 bases each). The CDR3 here is CASSQGRGVWGDEQFF. CDR3 nucleotides: TGCGCCAGCAGCCAAGGTAGAGGGGTCTGGGGAGATGAGCAGTTCTTC.